A selection of T cell receptor beta chains follows, all from one sample in a study of T cell repertoires in cytomegalovirus infection. Which antigens these TCRs recognize remains unknown. TCRdb analysed the reads with MiXCR anew, one entry per CDR3 protein. The data show 700,000 to 950,000 distinct CDR3 sequences, with over 25% seen just once and roughly 12% held by the top ten. Here the sequenced sample was cultured CD8+ T cells from PBMCs, taken from culture after CMV antigen stimulation. The source of these receptors is a human donor in good health (CMV status not recorded). Some clones in this sample may be carry-over from other donors' samples. The conserved cysteine and the conserved F or W are not part of the CDR3 here. Only some rows state a clone size, as once, few, many or a class for expanded clones.

cdr3_length clone_size j_call v_call cdr3_aa
13 . TRBJ1-1 TRBV7-8 ASSLAIREHTEAF
12 . TRBJ1-2 TRBV29-1 SVDDRDRVEGYT
13 . TRBJ2-1 TRBV4-1 ASNQDRLAGNEQF
13 many TRBJ1-3 TRBV7-2 ASSFVQGTGNTIY
12 . TRBJ2-3 TRBV29-1 SVEAQENTDTQY
12 few TRBJ1-5 TRBV19 ATKTSQVNQPQH
12 . TRBJ1-6 TRBV7-9 ASGGGAYNSPLH
15 . TRBJ1-6 TRBV6-7 ASSFDPRPRGDSPLH
13 . TRBJ2-5 TRBV6-5 ASTLPGFIQETQY
12 once TRBJ1-2 TRBV20-1 SARDRGRRGGYT
13 . TRBJ1-1 TRBV3-1 ASSQTGTLNTEAF
14 many TRBJ1-4 TRBV7-2 ASSLGRTGINEKLF
12 many TRBJ2-3 TRBV7-2 ASTLAGGGDTQY
10 . TRBJ2-1 TRBV29-1 SVVGAGVEQF
14 few TRBJ2-2 TRBV5-4 ASSLGLQHGTGELF
13 . TRBJ2-1 TRBV12-3/TRBV12-4 ASTIAGGAYNEQF
11 few TRBJ2-1 TRBV27 ASSFSEGNEQF
14 few TRBJ2-7 TRBV27 ASSSPLAGSHYEQY
13 . TRBJ2-2 TRBV18 ASSPGRGRTGELF
13 . TRBJ1-1 TRBV29-1 SGLTWDRGGNEAF
14 . TRBJ2-3 TRBV9 ASSVGLSGAGDTQY
14 . TRBJ2-2 TRBV12-3/TRBV12-4 ASSSSGGRGSGELF
12 few TRBJ1-6 TRBV12-3/TRBV12-4 ASNAQGGNSPLH
13 . TRBJ1-4 TRBV5-4 ANSLSPGSEEKLF
12 many TRBJ2-3 TRBV4-3 ASSQVVGTDTQY
11 . TRBJ2-3 TRBV7-9 ASMGGYTDTQY
12 few TRBJ2-1 TRBV19 ASSMGGRTNEQF
11 few TRBJ2-3 TRBV6-6 ASSYSGGDTQY
12 . TRBJ2-3 TRBV7-9 ASSSPLPPDTQY
15 . TRBJ2-4 TRBV28 ASSSGEAGGLWNIQY
14 few TRBJ1-3 TRBV29-1 SVSDFQGFSGNTIY
10 few TRBJ1-2 TRBV20-1 SARGLTYGYT
14 . TRBJ2-2 TRBV15 ATSGPTPRGTGELF
13 many TRBJ2-1 TRBV7-9 ASSLGAGGIDEQF
12 . TRBJ2-1 TRBV10-3 AISEINGYNEQF
12 few TRBJ1-1 TRBV12-3/TRBV12-4 ASSQTGGFTEAF
15 . TRBJ2-5 TRBV7-6 ASSLAPGHSPAETQY
13 . TRBJ1-1 TRBV27 ASSSLGRWDTEAF
12 . TRBJ1-5 TRBV27 ASSFSGRNQPQH
14 many TRBJ2-3 TRBV7-2 ASSTSGQLSTDTQY
14 few TRBJ1-2 TRBV27 ASSLSGQLSIYGYT
12 . TRBJ2-7 TRBV25-1 ASSDSRSSYEQY
10 few TRBJ2-1 TRBV5-5 ASHAGYNEQF
15 many TRBJ1-3 TRBV7-2 ASSLGQPGTGLYTIY
17 . TRBJ2-5 TRBV12-3/TRBV12-4 ASSFVLTGAAGDQETQY
12 . TRBJ1-1 TRBV7-6 ASSLAHGGAEAF
12 many TRBJ2-7 TRBV6-6 ASSYSGVTYEQY
13 many TRBJ2-5 TRBV7-8 ASKFGQGGRETQY
13 few TRBJ2-1 TRBV7-9 ASSPEGRNYNEQF
12 . TRBJ2-2 TRBV27 ASSPTGSPGELF
14 many TRBJ1-1 TRBV4-3 ASSQDADRVGTEAF
12 . TRBJ1-2 TRBV20-1 SARPQGLYYGYT
12 . TRBJ2-3 TRBV19 ASSKPGLADTQY
14 few TRBJ2-5 TRBV28 ASSQGTSAYQETQY
10 . TRBJ2-2 TRBV6-4 ASSDMAGELF
17 many TRBJ1-1 TRBV7-6 ASSSRDSMKTGMNTEAF
10 . TRBJ1-5 TRBV10-2 ASSESITPQH